This is a list of T cell receptor beta chains from one sample in a study of OX40 agonist ivuxolimab in advanced cancers. The method was immunoSEQ multiplex PCR; TCRdb's version includes in-frame clones alone and lacks a portion of them. The repertoire has approximately 70,000 clones, around 90% of them found once; the top ten carry about 5.5%. Sequencing used CD4+ or CD8+ T cells sorted from blood, obtained in a trial of the OX40 agonist ivuxolimab. The origin of the receptors is an adult with an advanced solid tumor such as melanoma, head and neck, liver or kidney cancer. The CDR3 runs from the conserved cysteine through the conserved F or W.

V,J,CDR3
TRBV10-3,TRBJ2-3,CAISEPILPGERTDTQYF
TRBV4-3,TRBJ2-7,CASSQDRAGPAYEQYF
TRBV7-9,TRBJ1-1,CASSQGAGWNTEAFF
TRBV6-1,TRBJ2-7,CASSSGAIDEQYF
TRBV5-6,TRBJ2-3,CASSLASDLTDTQYF
TRBV27,TRBJ1-1,CASSAEMISGTEAFF
TRBV6-6,TRBJ1-1,CVTSIGEAFF
TRBV11-2,TRBJ2-7,CASSLSHLGSSYEQYF
TRBV4-3,TRBJ1-3,CASSQDPGQGVNTIYF
TRBV6-4,TRBJ2-1,CASSQGLAGDNEQFF
TRBV5-4,TRBJ1-2,CASCFEGGDGYTF
TRBV30,TRBJ2-1,CAWSPFNEQFF
TRBV5-4,TRBJ1-5,CASSLAGDSNQPQHF
TRBV7-6,TRBJ1-1,CASSYSQGSTEAFF
TRBV30,TRBJ2-7,CAWSTEGTVYEQYF
TRBV5-6,TRBJ1-1,CASSLGPNTEAFF
TRBV4-2,TRBJ1-4,CASSQLGEKLFF
TRBV9,TRBJ1-1,CASSGSGSMNTEAFF
TRBV11-3,TRBJ2-1,CASSLEAYNEQFF
TRBV14,TRBJ2-1,CASSQEGRALGEFF
TRBV15,TRBJ2-7,CATSSTRKGEQYF
TRBV30,TRBJ1-2,CALITGGDSNYGYTF
TRBV28,TRBJ2-7,CASRGLVTYEQYF